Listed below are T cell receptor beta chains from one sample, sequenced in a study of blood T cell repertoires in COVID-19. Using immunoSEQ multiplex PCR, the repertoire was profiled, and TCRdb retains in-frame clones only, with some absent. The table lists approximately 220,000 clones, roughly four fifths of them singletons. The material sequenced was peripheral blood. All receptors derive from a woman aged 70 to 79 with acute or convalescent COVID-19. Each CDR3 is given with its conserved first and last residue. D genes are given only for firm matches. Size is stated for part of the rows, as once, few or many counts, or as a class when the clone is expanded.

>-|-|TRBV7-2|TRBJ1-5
TGTGCCAGCAGCTTAGGGGGGGGCGCCGGTCAGCCCCAGCATTTT
CASSLGGGAGQPQHF
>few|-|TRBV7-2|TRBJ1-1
TGTGCCAGCAGCTTAGTAAAGGGGTTGTATGGGAACACTGAAGCTTTCTTT
CASSLVKGLYGNTEAFF
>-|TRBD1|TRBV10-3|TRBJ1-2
TGTGCCATCAGTGTCGGAGGGACAGGGGATGTTGGCTACACCTTC
CAISVGGTGDVGYTF
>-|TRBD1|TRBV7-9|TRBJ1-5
TGTGCCAGCAGCCTAGACAGGGGGCCGAGGGGTCAGCCCCAGCATTTT
CASSLDRGPRGQPQHF
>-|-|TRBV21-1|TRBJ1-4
TGTGCCAGCACACCCCCGCCCGGTTATGAAAAACTGTTTTTT
CASTPPPGYEKLFF
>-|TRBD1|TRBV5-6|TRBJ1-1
TGTGCCAGCAGCTACGGACAGGGGGTTGAAGCTTTCTTT
CASSYGQGVEAFF
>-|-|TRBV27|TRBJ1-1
TGTGCCAGCAGTTTAACCCATCCAGGGCGCACTGAAGCTTTCTTT
CASSLTHPGRTEAFF
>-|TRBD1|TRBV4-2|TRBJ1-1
TGTGCCAGCAGCAGAGGACAGGGAGAGAACACTGAAGCTTTCTTT
CASSRGQGENTEAFF
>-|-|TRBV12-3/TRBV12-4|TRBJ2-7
TGTGCCAGCAGCCCATCACACTACGAGCAGTACTTC
CASSPSHYEQYF
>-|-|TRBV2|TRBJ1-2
TGTGCCAGCAGGGCCCGGGAGGGTACCTATGGCTACACCTTC
CASRAREGTYGYTF
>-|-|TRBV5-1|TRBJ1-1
TGCGCCAGCAGCCCACAGGGTGGGAACACTGAAGCTTTCTTT
CASSPQGGNTEAFF
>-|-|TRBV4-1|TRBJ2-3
TGCGCCAGCAGCCAGGAATTAGCGGTGGGCACAGATACGCAGTATTTT
CASSQELAVGTDTQYF
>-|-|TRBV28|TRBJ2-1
TGTGCCAGCAGTTTACGTCAGGGGTACAATGAGCAGTTCTTC
CASSLRQGYNEQFF
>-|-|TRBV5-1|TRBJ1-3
TGCGCCAGCAGCGAGACGATGGGGCGGGGAAACACCATATATTTT
CASSETMGRGNTIYF
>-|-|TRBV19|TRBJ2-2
TGTGCCAGTAGTCGGGGACAGAACACCGGGGAGCTGTTTTTT
CASSRGQNTGELFF
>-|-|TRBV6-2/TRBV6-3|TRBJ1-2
TGTGCCAGCAGTTACAACAGACGTTATGGCTACACCTTC
CASSYNRRYGYTF
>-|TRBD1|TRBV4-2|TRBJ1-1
TGTGCCAGCAGCCCGTTAGGGACAGGGAACACTGAAGCTTTCTTT
CASSPLGTGNTEAFF
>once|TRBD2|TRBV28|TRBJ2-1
TGTGCCAGCAGTTTACCGGCGGGGGGAATTAATGAGCAGTTCTTC
CASSLPAGGINEQFF
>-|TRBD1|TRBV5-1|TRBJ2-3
TGCGCCAGCAGCCTGGGACAGATGGTCACAGATACGCAGTATTTT
CASSLGQMVTDTQYF
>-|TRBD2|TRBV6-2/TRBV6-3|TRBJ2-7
TGTGCCAGCAGCTTAGCGGGATCCTCCTACGAGCAGTACTTC
CASSLAGSSYEQYF
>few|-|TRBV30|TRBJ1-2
TGTGCCTGGAGTGCGTCAGACTATGGCTACACCTTC
CAWSASDYGYTF
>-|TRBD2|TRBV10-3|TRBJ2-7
TGTGCCACCGGACTAGCGGACTCCTACGAGCAGTACTTC
CATGLADSYEQYF
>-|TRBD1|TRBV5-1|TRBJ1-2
TGCGCCAGCAGCCCATGGGGACAGGGCTATGGCTACACCTTC
CASSPWGQGYGYTF
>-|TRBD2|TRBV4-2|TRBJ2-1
TGTGCCAGCAGCCAAGTGGGACTAGCGAAGAATGAGCAGTTCTTC
CASSQVGLAKNEQFF
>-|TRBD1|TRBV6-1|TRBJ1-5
TGTGCCAGCAGTGCAACAGGGGGCACGCACTACAATCAGCCCCAGCATTTT
CASSATGGTHYNQPQHF
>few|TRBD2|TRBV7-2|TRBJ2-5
TGTGCCAGCAGGGGAGTATCTAGCGGGGGCCGAGAGACCCAGTACTTC
CASRGVSSGGRETQYF
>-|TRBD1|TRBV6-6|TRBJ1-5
TGTGCCAGCAGTGCCGGGACCAGGGGGAATCAGCCCCAGCATTTT
CASSAGTRGNQPQHF
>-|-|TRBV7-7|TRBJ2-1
TGTGCTAGCAGCTTATCTACCCCGGGGAATGAGCAGTTCTTC
CASSLSTPGNEQFF
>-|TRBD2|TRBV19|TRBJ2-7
TGTGCCAGTAGTTGGCGGGGGGCTTCCTACGAGCAGTACTTC
CASSWRGASYEQYF
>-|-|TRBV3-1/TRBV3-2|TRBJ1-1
TGTGCCAGCAGCCTGCGAGGGTACATGAACACTGAAGCTTTCTTT
CASSLRGYMNTEAFF
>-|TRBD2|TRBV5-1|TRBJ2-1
TGCGCCAGCAGCTTACGACTAGCGGGGTACTACAATGAGCAGTTCTTC
CASSLRLAGYYNEQFF
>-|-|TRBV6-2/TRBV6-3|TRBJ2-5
TGTGCCAGCAGTCCACCCAGACTGCAAGAGACCCAGTACTTC
CASSPPRLQETQYF
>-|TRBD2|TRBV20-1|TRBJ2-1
TGCAGTGCTGTGGGACTAGCGGGGCAGTTCTTC
CSAVGLAGQFF
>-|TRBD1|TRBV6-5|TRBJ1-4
TGTGCCAGCAGCTTCTTGACAGGGGGCAATGAAAAACTGTTTTTT
CASSFLTGGNEKLFF
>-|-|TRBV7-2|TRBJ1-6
TGTGCCAGCAGCCCACAGGGAATTAATAATTCACCCCTCCACTTT
CASSPQGINNSPLHF
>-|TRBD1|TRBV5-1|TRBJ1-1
TGCGCCAGCAGCTCAGGACAGGTGGAAGCTTTCTTT
CASSSGQVEAFF
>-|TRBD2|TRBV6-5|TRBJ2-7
TGTGCCAGCAGACAGCGGGGGGTCCTCTACGAGCAGTACTTC
CASRQRGVLYEQYF
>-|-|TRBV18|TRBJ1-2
TGTGCCAGCTCACCGCGAGACTATGGAGAGGGCTACACCTTC
CASSPRDYGEGYTF
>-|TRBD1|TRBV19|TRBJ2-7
TGTGCCAGTAGTATAGGGGGGACAGGGCCGGGCACCTACGAGCAGTACTTC
CASSIGGTGPGTYEQYF
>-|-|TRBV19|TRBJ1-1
TGTGCCAGTAAAGAGGCAGCGATTAACACTGAAGCTTTCTTT
CASKEAAINTEAFF
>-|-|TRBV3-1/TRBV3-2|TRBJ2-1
TGTGCCAGCAGCCAAAGGGGCCTCTCCTACAATGAGCAGTTCTTC
CASSQRGLSYNEQFF
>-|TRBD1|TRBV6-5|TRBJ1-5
TGTGCCAGCAGCTCCCGGGACAGGGAACGTAAGCCCCAGCATTTT
CASSSRDRERKPQHF
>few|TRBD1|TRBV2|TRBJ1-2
TGTGCCAGCAGTGAGACAGGGGACTATGGCTACACCTTC
CASSETGDYGYTF
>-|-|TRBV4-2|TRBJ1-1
TGTGCCAGCAGCCAGGTCTCAGGGAGGACCACTGAAGCTTTCTTT
CASSQVSGRTTEAFF
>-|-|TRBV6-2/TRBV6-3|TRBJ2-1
TGTGCCAGCAGTTACTCGATGGGACTTTCCTACAATGAGCAGTTCTTC
CASSYSMGLSYNEQFF
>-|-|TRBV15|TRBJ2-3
TGTGCCACCAGCAGAGATGGGTCTACTACAGGGCTCCCAGGGTATTTT
CATSRDGSTTGLPGYF
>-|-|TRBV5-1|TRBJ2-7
TGCGCCAGCAGCGTGCTCTCGCGCTACGAGCAGTACTTC
CASSVLSRYEQYF
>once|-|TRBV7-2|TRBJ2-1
TGTGCCAGCAGCTTAGATGGGGCCTCTACCTACAATGAGCAGTTCTTC
CASSLDGASTYNEQFF
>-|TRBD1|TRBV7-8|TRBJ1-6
TGTGCCAGCAGCCTACAGGGGCCGACCTATAATTCACCCCTCCACTTT
CASSLQGPTYNSPLHF
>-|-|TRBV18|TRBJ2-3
TGTGCCAGCTCACCAGGGCGGAGGGGTATAGATACGCAGTATTTT
CASSPGRRGIDTQYF
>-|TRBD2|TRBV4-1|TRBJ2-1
TGCGCCAGCAGCCAAGATAAAGCGGGGGGTTCCTACAATGAGCAGTTCTTC
CASSQDKAGGSYNEQFF
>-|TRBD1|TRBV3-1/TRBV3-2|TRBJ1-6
TGTGCCAGCAGGGGGGGGACAGGGGACCTCCACTTT
CASRGGTGDLHF
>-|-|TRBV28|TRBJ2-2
TGTGCCAGCAGGAGGACGAACACCGGGGAGCTGTTTTTT
CASRRTNTGELFF
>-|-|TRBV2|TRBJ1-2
TGTGCCAGCAGTGACGGATTTCAGCGTGGCTACACCTTC
CASSDGFQRGYTF
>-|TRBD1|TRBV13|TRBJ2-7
TGTGCCAGCAGCTTAGGCCAGGGGGATTCCTACGAGCAGTACTTC
CASSLGQGDSYEQYF